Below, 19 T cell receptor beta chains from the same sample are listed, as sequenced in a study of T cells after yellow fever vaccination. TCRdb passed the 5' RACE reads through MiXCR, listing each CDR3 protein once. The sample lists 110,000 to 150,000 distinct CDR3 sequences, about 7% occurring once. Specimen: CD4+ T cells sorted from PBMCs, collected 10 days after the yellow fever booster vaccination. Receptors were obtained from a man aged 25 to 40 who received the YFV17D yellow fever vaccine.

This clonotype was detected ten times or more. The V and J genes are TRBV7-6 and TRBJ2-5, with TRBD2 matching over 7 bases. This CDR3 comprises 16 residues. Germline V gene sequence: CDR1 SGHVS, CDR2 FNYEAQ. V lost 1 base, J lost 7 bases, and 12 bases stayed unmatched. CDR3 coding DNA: TGTGCCAGCAGCTTAGACCAGCGGGAACGGGGTGGGACCCAGTACTTC. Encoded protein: CASSLDQRERGGTQYF.

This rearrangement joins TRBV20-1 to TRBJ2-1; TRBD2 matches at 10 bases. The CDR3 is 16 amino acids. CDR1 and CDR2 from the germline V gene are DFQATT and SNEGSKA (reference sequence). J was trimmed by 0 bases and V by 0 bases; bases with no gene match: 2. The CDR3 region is CSARDRTSGSYNEQFF. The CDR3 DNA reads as TGCAGTGCTAGAGACCGGACTAGCGGCTCCTACAATGAGCAGTTCTTC.

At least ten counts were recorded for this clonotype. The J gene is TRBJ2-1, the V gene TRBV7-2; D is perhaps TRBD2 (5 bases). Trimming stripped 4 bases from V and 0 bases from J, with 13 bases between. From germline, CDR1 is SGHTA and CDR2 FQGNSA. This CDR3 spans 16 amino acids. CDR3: CASSSALGSSYNEQFF. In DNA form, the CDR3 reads TGTGCCAGCAGCTCAGCACTGGGGAGCTCCTACAATGAGCAGTTCTTC.

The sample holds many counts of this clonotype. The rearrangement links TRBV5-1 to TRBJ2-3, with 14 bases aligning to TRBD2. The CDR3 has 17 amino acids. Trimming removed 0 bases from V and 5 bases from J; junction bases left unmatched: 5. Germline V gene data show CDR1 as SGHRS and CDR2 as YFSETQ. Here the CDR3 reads CASSLAGTSGSQDTQYF. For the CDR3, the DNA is TGCGCCAGCAGCTTGGCCGGGACTAGCGGGAGTCAAGATACGCAGTATTTT.

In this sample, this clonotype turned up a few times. The CDR3 here is CASSIGLARQQYF. In nucleotides, the CDR3 is TGTGCCAGCAGCATCGGACTAGCTCGCCAACAGTACTTC. This rearrangement joins TRBV7-9 to TRBJ2-7; TRBD2 matches 8 bases. Germline loops: CDR1 SEHNR, CDR2 FQNEAQ (reference sequence). V trimming: 5 bases; J trimming: 10 bases; junction bases outside the gene matches: 10. CDR3 length: 13 residues.

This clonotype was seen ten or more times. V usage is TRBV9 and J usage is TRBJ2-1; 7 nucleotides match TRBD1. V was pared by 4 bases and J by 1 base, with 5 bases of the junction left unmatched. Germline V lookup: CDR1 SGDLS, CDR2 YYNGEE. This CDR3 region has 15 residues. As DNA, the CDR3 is TGTGCCAGCAGCTCGACAGGGAATTCCTACAATGAGCAGTTCTTC. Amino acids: CASSSTGNSYNEQFF.

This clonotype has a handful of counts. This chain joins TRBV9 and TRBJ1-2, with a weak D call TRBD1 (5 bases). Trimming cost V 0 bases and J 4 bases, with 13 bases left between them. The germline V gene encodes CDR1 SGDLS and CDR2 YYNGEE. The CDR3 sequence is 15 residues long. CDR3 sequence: CASSVGWGAGYGYTF. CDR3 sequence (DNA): TGTGCCAGCAGCGTAGGTTGGGGCGCGGGCTATGGCTACACCTTC. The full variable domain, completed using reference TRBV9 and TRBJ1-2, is DSGVTQTPKHLITATGQRVTLRCSPRSGDLSVYWYQQSLDQGLQFLIQYYNGEERAKGNILERFSAQQFPDLHSELNLSSLELGDSALYFCASSVGWGAGYGYTFGSGTRLTVV.

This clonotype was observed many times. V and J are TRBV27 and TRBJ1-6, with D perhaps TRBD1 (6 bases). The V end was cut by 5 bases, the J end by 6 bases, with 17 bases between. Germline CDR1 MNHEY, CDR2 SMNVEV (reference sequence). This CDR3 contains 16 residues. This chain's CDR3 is CASSPRGRMSNSPLHF. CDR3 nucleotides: TGTGCCAGCAGTCCAAGGGGGAGAATGAGTAATTCACCCCTCCACTTT.

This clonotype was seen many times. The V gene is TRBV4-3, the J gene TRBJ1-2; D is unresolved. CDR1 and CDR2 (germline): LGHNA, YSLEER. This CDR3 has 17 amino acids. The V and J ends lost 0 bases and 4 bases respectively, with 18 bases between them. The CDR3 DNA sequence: TGCGCCAGCAGCCAAGATCCGCCCGGGTCTAACCCCTATGGCTACACCTTC. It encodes CASSQDPPGSNPYGYTF.

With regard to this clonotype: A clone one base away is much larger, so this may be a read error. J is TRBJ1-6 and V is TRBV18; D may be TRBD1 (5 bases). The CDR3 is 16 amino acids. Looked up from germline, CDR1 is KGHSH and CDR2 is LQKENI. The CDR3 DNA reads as TGTGCCAGCTCACCAAACACAGGACCTGATAATTCACCCCTCGACTTT. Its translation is CASSPNTGPDNSPLDF.

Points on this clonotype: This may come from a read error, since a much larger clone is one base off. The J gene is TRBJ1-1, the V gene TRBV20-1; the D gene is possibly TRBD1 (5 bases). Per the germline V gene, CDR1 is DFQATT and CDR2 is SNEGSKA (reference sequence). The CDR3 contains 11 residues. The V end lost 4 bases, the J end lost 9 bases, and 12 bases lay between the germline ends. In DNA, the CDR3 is TGCAGTGCTACAGACAGTCAGAAAGCTTTCTTT. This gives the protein CSATDSQKAFF.

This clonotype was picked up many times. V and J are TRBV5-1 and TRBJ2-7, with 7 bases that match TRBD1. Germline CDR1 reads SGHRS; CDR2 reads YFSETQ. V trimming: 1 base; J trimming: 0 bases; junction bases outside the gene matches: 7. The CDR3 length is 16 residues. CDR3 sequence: CASSLLPRDSSYEQYF. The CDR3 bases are TGCGCCAGCAGCTTGTTACCCCGGGACAGCTCCTACGAGCAGTACTTC.

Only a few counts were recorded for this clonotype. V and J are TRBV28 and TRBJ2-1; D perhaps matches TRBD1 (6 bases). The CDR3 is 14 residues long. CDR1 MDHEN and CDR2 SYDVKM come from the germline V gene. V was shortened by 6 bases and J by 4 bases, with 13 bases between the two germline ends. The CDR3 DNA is TGTGCCAGCAGGGACAGTTACTATTACAATGAGCAGTTCTTC. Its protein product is CASRDSYYYNEQFF.

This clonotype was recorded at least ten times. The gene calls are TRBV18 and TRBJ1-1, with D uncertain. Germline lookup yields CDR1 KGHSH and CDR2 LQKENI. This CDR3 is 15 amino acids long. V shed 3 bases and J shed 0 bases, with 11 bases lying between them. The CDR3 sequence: CASSPRSGVNTEAFF. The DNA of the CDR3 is TGTGCCAGCTCACCGCGATCTGGGGTGAACACTGAAGCTTTCTTT.

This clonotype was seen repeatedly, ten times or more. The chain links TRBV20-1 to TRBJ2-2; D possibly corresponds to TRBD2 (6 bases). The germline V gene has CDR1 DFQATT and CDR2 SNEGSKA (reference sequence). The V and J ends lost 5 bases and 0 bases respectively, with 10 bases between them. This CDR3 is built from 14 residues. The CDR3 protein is CSASAGANTGELFF. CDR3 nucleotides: TGCAGTGCTTCAGCGGGTGCGAACACCGGGGAGCTGTTTTTT.

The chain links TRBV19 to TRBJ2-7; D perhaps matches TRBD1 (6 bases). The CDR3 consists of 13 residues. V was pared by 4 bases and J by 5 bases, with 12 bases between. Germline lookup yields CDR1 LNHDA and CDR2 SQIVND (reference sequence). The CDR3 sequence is CASSNTGIDEQYF. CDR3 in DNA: TGTGCCAGTAGTAATACAGGGATCGACGAGCAGTACTTC.

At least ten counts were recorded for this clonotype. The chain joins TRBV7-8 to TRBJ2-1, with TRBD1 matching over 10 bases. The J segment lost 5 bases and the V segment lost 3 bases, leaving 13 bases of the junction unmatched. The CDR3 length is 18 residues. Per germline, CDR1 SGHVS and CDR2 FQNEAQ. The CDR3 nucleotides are TGTGCCAGCAGCTTTATCTCCGCGACAGGGGGCATGAACAATGAGCAGTTCTTC. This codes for CASSFISATGGMNNEQFF.

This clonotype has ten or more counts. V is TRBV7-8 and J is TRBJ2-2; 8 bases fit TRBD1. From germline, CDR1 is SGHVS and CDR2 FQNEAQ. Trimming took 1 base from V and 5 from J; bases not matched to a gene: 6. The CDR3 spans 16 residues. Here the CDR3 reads CASSLVWRTGTGELFF. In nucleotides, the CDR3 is TGTGCCAGCAGCTTAGTGTGGAGGACAGGGACCGGGGAGCTGTTTTTT.

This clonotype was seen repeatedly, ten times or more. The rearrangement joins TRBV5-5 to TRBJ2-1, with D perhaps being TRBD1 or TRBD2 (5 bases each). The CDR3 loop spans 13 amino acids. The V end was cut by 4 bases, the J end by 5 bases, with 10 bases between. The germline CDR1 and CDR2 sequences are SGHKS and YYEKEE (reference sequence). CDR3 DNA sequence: TGTGCCAGCAGCGGGGGATTGCACAATGAGCAGTTCTTC. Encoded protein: CASSGGLHNEQFF.